These 11 T cell receptor beta chains were all obtained from the same sample, sequenced in a study of T cell responses to AZD1222 COVID-19 vaccine. TCRdb's table, derived via immunoSEQ multiplex PCR, lists solely in-frame clones and lacks some. This sample has around 120,000 clones, with roughly 87% found just once. The source material was peripheral blood, sampled 28 days after the second AZD1222 dose. These receptors all come from an adult who received the AZD1222 COVID-19 vaccine.

V usage is TRBV19 and J usage is TRBJ2-3; a weak D match, TRBD2 (5 bases). Germline CDR1 LNHDA, CDR2 SQIVND (reference sequence). The CDR3 runs 13 residues. The V gene lost 2 bases and the J gene lost 7 bases, with 10 bases spanning the gap. Written as DNA, the CDR3 is TGTGCCAGTAGTATATCCACTAGATATACGCAGTATTTT. This sequence encodes CASSISTRYTQYF.

The V gene is TRBV7-8, the J gene TRBJ1-3; TRBD1 matches 8 bases. CDR3 length: 12 amino acids. The ends lost 5 bases at V and 8 bases at J; junction bases unmatched: 2. The germline CDR1 and CDR2 sequences are SGHVS and FQNEAQ. The CDR3 is CASSPQGDTIYF. The DNA of the CDR3 is TGTGCCAGCAGCCCACAGGGGGACACCATATATTTT.

This clone showed up just once. CDR3 coding DNA: TGTGCCAGCAGCGTAGGTGGGAGTAGATACGAGCAGTACTTC. Translation: CASSVGGSRYEQYF. The chain has TRBV9 and TRBJ2-7; the D gene is possibly TRBD2 (5 bases). Looked up from germline, CDR1 is SGDLS and CDR2 is YYNGEE. The CDR3 is 14 amino acids. The V end was cut by 0 bases, the J end by 4 bases, with 11 bases between.

This clone was detected once. CDR3 loop: CASSVTGVYEQYF. The CDR3 nucleotides are TGCGCCAGCAGCGTGACAGGGGTCTACGAGCAGTACTTC. V gene TRBV5-1 combines with J gene TRBJ2-7; TRBD1 agrees at 8 bases. This CDR3 contains 13 residues. The junction had 3 bases not matched to a gene; V was cut back by 4 bases and J by 3 bases. Germline V gives CDR1 SGHRS, CDR2 YFSETQ.

This rearrangement joins TRBV5-1 to TRBJ1-3; D not certain. V lost 0 bases and J 1 base, leaving 11 bases between the germline ends. The CDR3 runs 16 residues. CDR1 and CDR2 from the germline V gene are SGHRS and YFSETQ. The CDR3: CASSLEGAGSGNTIYF. The CDR3 region has the DNA TGCGCCAGCAGCTTGGAGGGCGCTGGATCTGGAAACACCATATATTTT.

The rearrangement joins TRBV30 to TRBJ1-1; D is uncertain. V was clipped by 1 base and J by 1 base, with 10 bases between them. Germline V gene sequence: CDR1 GTSNPN, CDR2 SVGIG (reference sequence). CDR3 length: 14 amino acids. Here the CDR3 reads CAWSDRPENTEAFF. Written as DNA, the CDR3 is TGTGCCTGGAGTGATCGGCCTGAGAACACTGAAGCTTTCTTT.

A single count supports this clone. The chain couples TRBV3-1 (or the pseudogene TRBV3-2) to TRBJ1-2, with 11 bases aligning to TRBD1. V dropped 5 bases and J dropped 7; count of bases not matched to a gene: 9. The germline CDR1 and CDR2 sequences are LGHDT and YNNKEL (reference sequence). The CDR3 runs 15 residues. The CDR3 bases are TGTGCCAGCAGCAGAAACCCCGGGACAGGGGGTGGCTACACCTTC. This encodes CASSRNPGTGGGYTF.

The chain carries TRBV7-2 and TRBJ1-5; no reliable D call. V was pared by 1 base and J by 4 bases, with 11 bases between. CDR3 size: 15 residues. Germline loops: CDR1 SGHTA, CDR2 FQGNSA. In nucleotides, the CDR3 is TGTGCCAGCAGCTTAGGCCACATGGGAAATCAGCCCCAGCATTTT. Its translation: CASSLGHMGNQPQHF.

The CDR3, as DNA: TGTGCCAGCAGGGTCCCCGGCGGGGGGGCTGCTCAGCCCCAGCATTTT. This sequence encodes CASRVPGGGAAQPQHF. The V gene is TRBV28, the J gene TRBJ1-5; perhaps TRBD1 as D (6 bases). CDR1 is MDHEN, CDR2 SYDVKM, per germline. The V end lost 6 bases, the J end lost 6 bases, and 21 bases lay between the germline ends. The CDR3 spans 16 residues. The full variable domain, its missing parts supplied by reference TRBV28 and TRBJ1-5, is DVKVTQSSRYLVKRTGEKVFLECVQDMDHENMFWYRQDPGLGLRLIYFSYDVKMKEKGDIPEGYSVSREKKERFSLILESASTNQTSMYLCASRVPGGGAAQPQHFGDGTRLSIL.

J is TRBJ1-1 and V is TRBV6-6; no firm D call. V gave up 6 bases and J gave up 4 bases, with 9 bases separating them. This CDR3 is 12 amino acids long. In germline, CDR1 is MNHNY, CDR2 SVGAGI (reference sequence). CDR3 sequence: CASRPRSTEAFF. The CDR3 DNA is TGTGCCAGCAGGCCCAGGTCCACTGAAGCTTTCTTT.

The chain uses TRBV6-5 and TRBJ1-2, with D tentatively TRBD1 (5 bases). The germline gives CDR1 MNHEY, CDR2 SVGAGI. CDR3 length equals 15 residues. The germline V and J ends were trimmed by 5 bases and 0 bases, with 13 bases remaining between them. The CDR3 sequence is CASSRERDANYGYTF. CDR3 sequence (DNA): TGTGCCAGCAGTCGCGAAAGGGACGCTAACTATGGCTACACCTTC.